This TCR beta chain derives from a study of response to subunit inactivated influenza vaccine. Points from the study as a whole: Researchers suggested that each seasonal influenza vaccination recruits few new T cells.

This clonotype was detected a few times. Its antigen remains unidentified. The V gene's germline CDR1 is SNHLY and CDR2 FYNNEI. V trimming: 7 bases; J trimming: 5 bases; junction bases outside the gene matches: 10. This CDR3 region has 15 residues. TCRdb re-called the RT-PCR reads with MiXCR, one entry per CDR3 protein. The table has about 500,000 distinct CDR3 sequences, 7.2% seen once. Material: PBMCs from blood, obtained around 2 years after vaccination. The genes are TRBV2 and TRBJ2-1; 8 bases line up with TRBD2. This clonotype was obtained from a man aged 50 to 69 who received an inactivated influenza vaccine. In DNA form, the CDR3 reads TGTGCCAGCAAGCGGGGGTCGGAACCCCACAATGAGCAGTTCTTC. Translating it yields CASKRGSEPHNEQFF.